Sequencing of this T cell receptor beta chain was carried out in a study of cytomegalovirus exposure and HLA in healthy donors. Study-wide points: Compared with the roughly 700-donor mean, an Asian-associated ancestry cluster reportedly had fewer N-insertions, according to a later analysis. Per published reports, the classifier diagnosed cytomegalovirus status with high specificity and sensitivity. Highest at DRB1 and lowest at HLA-C, TCR association rates differed among HLA loci in a later analysis. TCR beta sequences reportedly predicted most subjects' HLA-A and HLA-B alleles accurately.

CDR1 MNHNS and CDR2 SASEGT come from the germline V gene. V was pared by 7 bases and J by 7 bases, with 10 bases of the junction left unmatched. The CDR3 runs 14 residues. Details on this clone: What it binds is unknown.

The PCR employed 60 Vbeta primers together with 13 Jbeta primers. TCRdb keeps only in-frame clones here, not all; method: immunoSEQ multiplex PCR. The repertoire holds over 150,000 clones, with 83% as singletons. What was sequenced was PBMCs. The source is a man aged 45 to 65 in good health and CMV-seronegative. V is TRBV6-1 and J is TRBJ1-1, with TRBD1 matching 9 bases. CDR3 DNA sequence: TGTGCCAGCAAGAGGGACAGGGCAGACGATGAAGCTTTCTTT. It specifies CASKRDRADDEAFF.